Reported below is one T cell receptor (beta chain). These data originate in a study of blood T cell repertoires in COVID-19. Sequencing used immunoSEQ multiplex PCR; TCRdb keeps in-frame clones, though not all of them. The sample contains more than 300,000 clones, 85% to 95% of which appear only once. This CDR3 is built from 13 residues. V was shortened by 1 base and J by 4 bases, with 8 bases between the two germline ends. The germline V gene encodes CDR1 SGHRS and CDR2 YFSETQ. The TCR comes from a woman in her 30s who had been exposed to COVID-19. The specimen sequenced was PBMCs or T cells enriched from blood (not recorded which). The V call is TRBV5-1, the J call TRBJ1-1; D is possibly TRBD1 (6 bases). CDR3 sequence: CASSLTGPTEAFF. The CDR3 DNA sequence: TGCGCCAGCAGCTTGACAGGGCCCACTGAAGCTTTCTTT.